This T cell receptor beta chain was found in a study of cytomegalovirus exposure and HLA in healthy donors. This clone was seen a single time. The protocol was immunoSEQ multiplex PCR, while the TCRdb copy is restricted to in-frame clones and leaves out a portion. The profile covers approximately 170,000 clones, with about 90% appearing a single time and 3% to 3.5% taken by the ten largest. The receptor comes from a woman under 30 in good health and CMV-seropositive. The sample was PBMCs.

The CDR3 region has the DNA TGTGCCAGCAGTGGCCTCCGGACAGGGCAAGAAAACACCATATATTTT. Its translation: CASSGLRTGQENTIYF. The chain couples TRBV27 to TRBJ1-3, with 8 bases that match TRBD1. The CDR3 sequence is 16 residues long. The V and J ends lost 5 bases and 6 bases, in that order; junction bases with no gene match: 12. Germline loops: CDR1 MNHEY, CDR2 SMNVEV (reference sequence).